This TCR beta chain comes out of a study of shared clonotypes between healthy human individuals. V lost 0 bases and J lost 6, with 14 bases in between. Germline V lookup: CDR1 MGHRA, CDR2 YSYEKL. This CDR3 contains 16 residues. Here immunoSEQ multiplex PCR was the method, and the copy in TCRdb shows in-frame clones only, minus some. The table lists about 2.4 million clones, around nine tenths of them singletons. Sequenced material: naive CD4+ T cells sorted from blood. The subset was: CD45RA+ positively selected. The receptor comes from a man aged 18 to 30 in good health. The J gene is TRBJ1-4, the V gene TRBV4-1; maybe TRBD1 (6 bases). For the CDR3, the DNA is TGCGCCAGCAGCCAAGAGGGTCTTGCAGGGGATGAAAAACTGTTTTTT. It codes for CASSQEGLAGDEKLFF.